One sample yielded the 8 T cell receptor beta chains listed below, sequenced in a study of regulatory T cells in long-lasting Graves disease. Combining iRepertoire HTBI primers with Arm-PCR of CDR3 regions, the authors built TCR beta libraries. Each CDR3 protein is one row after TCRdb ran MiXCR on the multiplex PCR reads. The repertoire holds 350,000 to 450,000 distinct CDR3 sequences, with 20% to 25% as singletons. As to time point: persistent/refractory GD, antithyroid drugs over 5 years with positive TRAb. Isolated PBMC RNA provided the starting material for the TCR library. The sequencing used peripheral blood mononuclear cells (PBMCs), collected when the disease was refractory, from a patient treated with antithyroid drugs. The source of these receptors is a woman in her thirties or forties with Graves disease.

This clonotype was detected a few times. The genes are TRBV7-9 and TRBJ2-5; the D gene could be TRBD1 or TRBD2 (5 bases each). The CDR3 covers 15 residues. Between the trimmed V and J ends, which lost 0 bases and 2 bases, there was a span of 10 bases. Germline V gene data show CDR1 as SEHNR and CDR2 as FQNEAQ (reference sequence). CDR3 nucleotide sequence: TGTGCCAGCAGCTTAGCGGGGGTGGTACAAGAGACCCAGTACTTC. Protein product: CASSLAGVVQETQYF.

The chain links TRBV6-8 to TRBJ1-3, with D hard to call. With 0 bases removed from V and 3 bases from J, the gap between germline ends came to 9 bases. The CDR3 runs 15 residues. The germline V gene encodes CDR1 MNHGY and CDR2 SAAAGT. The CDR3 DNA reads TGTGCCAGCAGTTACTCGAGGAGTATTGGAAACACCATATATTTT. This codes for CASSYSRSIGNTIYF.

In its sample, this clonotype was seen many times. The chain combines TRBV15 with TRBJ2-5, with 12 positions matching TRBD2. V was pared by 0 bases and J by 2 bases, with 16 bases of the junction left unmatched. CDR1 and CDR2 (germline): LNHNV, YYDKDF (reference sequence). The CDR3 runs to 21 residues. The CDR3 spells CATSRDRARLAGEGRQETQYF. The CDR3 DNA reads TGTGCCACCAGCAGAGATAGAGCCCGACTAGCGGGAGAGGGGAGACAAGAGACCCAGTACTTC.

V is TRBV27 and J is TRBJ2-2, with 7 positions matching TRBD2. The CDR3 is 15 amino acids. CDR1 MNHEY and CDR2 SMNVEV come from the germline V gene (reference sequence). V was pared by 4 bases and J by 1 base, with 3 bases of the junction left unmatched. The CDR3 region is CASSWTSLNTGELFF. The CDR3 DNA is TGTGCCAGCAGTTGGACTAGTCTGAACACCGGGGAGCTGTTTTTT.

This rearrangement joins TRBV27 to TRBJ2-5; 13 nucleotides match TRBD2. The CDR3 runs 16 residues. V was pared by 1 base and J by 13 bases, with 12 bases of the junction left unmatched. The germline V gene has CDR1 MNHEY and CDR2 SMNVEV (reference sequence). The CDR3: CASSLYMTGLAGRRYF. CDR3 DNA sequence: TGTGCCAGCAGTTTATATATGACGGGACTAGCGGGGCGTCGGTACTTC.

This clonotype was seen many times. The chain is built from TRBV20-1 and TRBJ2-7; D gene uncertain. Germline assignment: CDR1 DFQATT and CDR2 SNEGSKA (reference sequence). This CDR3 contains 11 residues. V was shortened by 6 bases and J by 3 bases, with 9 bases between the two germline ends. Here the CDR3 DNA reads TGCAGTGCCTGGAGTATCTACGAGCAGTACTTC. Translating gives CSAWSIYEQYF.

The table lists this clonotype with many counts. The CDR3 DNA follows: TGCAGCGTTAAGGGGGCTCTGTACGAGCAGTACTTC. Protein sequence: CSVKGALYEQYF. The rearrangement links TRBV29-1 to TRBJ2-7; 7 nucleotides line up with TRBD1. Germline assignment: CDR1 SQVTM and CDR2 ANQGSEA. V was clipped by 5 bases and J by 4 bases; unmatched bases: 5. The CDR3 consists of 12 residues.

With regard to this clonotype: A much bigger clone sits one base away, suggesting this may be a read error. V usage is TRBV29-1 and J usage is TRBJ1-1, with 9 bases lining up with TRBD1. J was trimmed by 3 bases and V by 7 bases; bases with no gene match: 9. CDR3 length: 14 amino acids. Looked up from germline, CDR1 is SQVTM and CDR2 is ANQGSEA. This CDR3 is CSASGTGKDTEAFF. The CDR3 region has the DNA TGCAGCGCCTCCGGGACAGGGAAGGACACTGAAGCTTTCTTT.